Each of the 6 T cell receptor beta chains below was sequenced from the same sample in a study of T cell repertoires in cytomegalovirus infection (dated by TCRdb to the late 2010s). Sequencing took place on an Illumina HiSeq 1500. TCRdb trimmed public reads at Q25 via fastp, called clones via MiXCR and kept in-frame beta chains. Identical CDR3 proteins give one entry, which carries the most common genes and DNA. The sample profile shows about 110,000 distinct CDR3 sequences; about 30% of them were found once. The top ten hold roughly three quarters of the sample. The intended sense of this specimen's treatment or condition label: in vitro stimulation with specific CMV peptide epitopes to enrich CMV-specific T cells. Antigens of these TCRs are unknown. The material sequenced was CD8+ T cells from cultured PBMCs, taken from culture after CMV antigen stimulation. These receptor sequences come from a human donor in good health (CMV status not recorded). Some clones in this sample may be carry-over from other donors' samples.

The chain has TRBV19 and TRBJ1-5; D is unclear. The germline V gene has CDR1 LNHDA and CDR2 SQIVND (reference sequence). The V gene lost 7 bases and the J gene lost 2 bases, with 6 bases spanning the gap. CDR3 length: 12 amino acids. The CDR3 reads CASNLGNQPQHF. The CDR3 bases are TGTGCCAGTAACCTGGGCAATCAGCCCCAGCATTTT.

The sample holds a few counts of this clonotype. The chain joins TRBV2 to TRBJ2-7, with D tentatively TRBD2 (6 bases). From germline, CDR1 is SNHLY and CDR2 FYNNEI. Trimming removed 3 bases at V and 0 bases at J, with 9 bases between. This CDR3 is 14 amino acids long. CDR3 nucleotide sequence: TGTGCCAGCAGTGAGGAGGGGCCCTCCTACGAGCAGTACTTC. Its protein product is CASSEEGPSYEQYF.

The CDR3 protein is CASSERVNQPQHF. The CDR3 DNA sequence: TGTGCCAGCAGTGAAAGGGTCAATCAGCCCCAGCATTTT. The chain is built from TRBV6-4 and TRBJ1-5; D unresolved. CDR3 size: 13 residues. Germline V CDR1 and CDR2: MRHNA, SNTAGT. The ends were cut back, 3 bases at V and 3 bases at J, with 6 bases in the middle.

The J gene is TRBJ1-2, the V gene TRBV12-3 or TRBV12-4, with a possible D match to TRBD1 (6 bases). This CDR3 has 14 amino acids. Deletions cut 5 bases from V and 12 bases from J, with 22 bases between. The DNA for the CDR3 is TGTGCCAGCAGTCTTGTCCCGGGACACCTCGGAGACACCTTC. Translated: CASSLVPGHLGDTF.

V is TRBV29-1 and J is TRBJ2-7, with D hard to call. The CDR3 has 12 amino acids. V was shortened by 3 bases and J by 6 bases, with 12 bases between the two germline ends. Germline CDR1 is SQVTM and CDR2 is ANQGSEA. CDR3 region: CSVDGQRGEQYF. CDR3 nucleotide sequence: TGCAGCGTTGACGGGCAGAGAGGCGAGCAGTACTTC.

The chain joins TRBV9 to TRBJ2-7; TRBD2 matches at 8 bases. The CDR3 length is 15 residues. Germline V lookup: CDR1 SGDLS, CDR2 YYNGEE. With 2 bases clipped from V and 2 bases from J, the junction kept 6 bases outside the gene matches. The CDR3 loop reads CASSVTGGPAYEQYF. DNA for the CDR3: TGTGCCAGCAGCGTTACGGGGGGGCCGGCCTACGAGCAGTACTTC.